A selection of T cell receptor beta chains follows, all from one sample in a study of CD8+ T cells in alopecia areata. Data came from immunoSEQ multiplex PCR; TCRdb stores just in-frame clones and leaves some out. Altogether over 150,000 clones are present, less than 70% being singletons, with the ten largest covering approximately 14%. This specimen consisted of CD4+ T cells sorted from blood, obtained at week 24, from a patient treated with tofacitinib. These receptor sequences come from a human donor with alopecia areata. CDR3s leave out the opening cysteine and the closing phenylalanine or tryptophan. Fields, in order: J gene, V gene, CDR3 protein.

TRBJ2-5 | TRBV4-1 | ASSQGQETQY
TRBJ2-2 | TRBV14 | ASSRLSGHLTGELF
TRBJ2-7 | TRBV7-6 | ASSLVVRGQGANEQY
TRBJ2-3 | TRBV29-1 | SVGVTSGDTQY
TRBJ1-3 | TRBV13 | ASSLPRGGGGNTIY
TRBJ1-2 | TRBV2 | ASPEGREQADGYT
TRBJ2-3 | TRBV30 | AWSVHRDTQY
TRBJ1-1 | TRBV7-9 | ASSPGLVNTEAF
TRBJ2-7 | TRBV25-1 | ASSEYPRDRGDHEQY
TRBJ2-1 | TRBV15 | ATSRLPGRGQGDEQF
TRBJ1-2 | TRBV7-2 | ASSPGGDGYT
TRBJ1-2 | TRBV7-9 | ASSLQLSNYGYT
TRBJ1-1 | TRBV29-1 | SGFQGQRLNTEAF
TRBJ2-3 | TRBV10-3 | AIRRGIDTDTQY
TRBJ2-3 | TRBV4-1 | ASSQTGHNTDTQY
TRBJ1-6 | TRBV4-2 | ASSQHMRGRRDSPLH
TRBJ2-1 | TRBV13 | ASSLGRKYNEQF
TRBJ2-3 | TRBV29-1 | SVVGTPSTDTQY
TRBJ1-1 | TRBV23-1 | ASSPPGQGIKANTEAF
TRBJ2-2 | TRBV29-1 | SGSVGVGTGELF
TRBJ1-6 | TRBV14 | ASSQGGSYNSPLH
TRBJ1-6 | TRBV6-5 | ATRQHYNSPLH
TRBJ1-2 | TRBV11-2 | ASSLDSRTPYGYT
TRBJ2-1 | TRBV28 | ASSFSGRGNEQF
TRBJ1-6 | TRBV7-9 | ASSSERQGGSPLH
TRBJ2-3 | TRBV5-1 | ASSPFPAGSSGGTDTQY
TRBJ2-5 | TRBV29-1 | SVDIGLAGGARETQY
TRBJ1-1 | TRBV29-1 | SVESAINTEAF
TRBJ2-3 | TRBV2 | ASTSRTSGGVEDTQY
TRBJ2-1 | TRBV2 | ASSGQGMLF
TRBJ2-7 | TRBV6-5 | ASMEGPSYEQY
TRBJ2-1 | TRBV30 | AWSETSGAYNEQF
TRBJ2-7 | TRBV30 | AWSVMSDSYEQY
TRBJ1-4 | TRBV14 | ASSVSSGSGEKLF
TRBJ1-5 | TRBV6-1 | ASSEARTNQPQH
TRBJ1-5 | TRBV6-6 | ASWVGNQPQH
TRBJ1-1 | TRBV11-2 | ASSWSRTPTEAF
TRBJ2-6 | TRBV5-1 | ASSLGQGAGANVLT
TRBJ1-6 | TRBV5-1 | ASSLGQDNSPLH
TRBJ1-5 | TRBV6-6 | ASSSGGDGQPQH
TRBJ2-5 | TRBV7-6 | ASSLGPQTETQY
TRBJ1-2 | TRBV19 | ASSIQGAYGYT
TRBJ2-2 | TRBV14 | ASSQWGTGNTGELF
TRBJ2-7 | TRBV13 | ASSSAYEQY
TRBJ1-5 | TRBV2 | ASSELTVGQPQH
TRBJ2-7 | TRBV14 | ASSPGQGREQY
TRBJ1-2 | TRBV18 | ASSRGTDYGYT
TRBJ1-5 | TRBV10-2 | ASSDRTGANNQPQH
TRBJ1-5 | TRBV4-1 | ASSQTGASNQPQH
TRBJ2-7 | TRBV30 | AWSVLLNNEQY
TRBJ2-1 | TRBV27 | ASSLSPVRNYNEQF
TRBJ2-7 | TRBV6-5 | ASRDLQGLDEQY
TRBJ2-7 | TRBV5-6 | ASSLGRRVESHEQY
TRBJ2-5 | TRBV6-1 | ASSSTGQETQY